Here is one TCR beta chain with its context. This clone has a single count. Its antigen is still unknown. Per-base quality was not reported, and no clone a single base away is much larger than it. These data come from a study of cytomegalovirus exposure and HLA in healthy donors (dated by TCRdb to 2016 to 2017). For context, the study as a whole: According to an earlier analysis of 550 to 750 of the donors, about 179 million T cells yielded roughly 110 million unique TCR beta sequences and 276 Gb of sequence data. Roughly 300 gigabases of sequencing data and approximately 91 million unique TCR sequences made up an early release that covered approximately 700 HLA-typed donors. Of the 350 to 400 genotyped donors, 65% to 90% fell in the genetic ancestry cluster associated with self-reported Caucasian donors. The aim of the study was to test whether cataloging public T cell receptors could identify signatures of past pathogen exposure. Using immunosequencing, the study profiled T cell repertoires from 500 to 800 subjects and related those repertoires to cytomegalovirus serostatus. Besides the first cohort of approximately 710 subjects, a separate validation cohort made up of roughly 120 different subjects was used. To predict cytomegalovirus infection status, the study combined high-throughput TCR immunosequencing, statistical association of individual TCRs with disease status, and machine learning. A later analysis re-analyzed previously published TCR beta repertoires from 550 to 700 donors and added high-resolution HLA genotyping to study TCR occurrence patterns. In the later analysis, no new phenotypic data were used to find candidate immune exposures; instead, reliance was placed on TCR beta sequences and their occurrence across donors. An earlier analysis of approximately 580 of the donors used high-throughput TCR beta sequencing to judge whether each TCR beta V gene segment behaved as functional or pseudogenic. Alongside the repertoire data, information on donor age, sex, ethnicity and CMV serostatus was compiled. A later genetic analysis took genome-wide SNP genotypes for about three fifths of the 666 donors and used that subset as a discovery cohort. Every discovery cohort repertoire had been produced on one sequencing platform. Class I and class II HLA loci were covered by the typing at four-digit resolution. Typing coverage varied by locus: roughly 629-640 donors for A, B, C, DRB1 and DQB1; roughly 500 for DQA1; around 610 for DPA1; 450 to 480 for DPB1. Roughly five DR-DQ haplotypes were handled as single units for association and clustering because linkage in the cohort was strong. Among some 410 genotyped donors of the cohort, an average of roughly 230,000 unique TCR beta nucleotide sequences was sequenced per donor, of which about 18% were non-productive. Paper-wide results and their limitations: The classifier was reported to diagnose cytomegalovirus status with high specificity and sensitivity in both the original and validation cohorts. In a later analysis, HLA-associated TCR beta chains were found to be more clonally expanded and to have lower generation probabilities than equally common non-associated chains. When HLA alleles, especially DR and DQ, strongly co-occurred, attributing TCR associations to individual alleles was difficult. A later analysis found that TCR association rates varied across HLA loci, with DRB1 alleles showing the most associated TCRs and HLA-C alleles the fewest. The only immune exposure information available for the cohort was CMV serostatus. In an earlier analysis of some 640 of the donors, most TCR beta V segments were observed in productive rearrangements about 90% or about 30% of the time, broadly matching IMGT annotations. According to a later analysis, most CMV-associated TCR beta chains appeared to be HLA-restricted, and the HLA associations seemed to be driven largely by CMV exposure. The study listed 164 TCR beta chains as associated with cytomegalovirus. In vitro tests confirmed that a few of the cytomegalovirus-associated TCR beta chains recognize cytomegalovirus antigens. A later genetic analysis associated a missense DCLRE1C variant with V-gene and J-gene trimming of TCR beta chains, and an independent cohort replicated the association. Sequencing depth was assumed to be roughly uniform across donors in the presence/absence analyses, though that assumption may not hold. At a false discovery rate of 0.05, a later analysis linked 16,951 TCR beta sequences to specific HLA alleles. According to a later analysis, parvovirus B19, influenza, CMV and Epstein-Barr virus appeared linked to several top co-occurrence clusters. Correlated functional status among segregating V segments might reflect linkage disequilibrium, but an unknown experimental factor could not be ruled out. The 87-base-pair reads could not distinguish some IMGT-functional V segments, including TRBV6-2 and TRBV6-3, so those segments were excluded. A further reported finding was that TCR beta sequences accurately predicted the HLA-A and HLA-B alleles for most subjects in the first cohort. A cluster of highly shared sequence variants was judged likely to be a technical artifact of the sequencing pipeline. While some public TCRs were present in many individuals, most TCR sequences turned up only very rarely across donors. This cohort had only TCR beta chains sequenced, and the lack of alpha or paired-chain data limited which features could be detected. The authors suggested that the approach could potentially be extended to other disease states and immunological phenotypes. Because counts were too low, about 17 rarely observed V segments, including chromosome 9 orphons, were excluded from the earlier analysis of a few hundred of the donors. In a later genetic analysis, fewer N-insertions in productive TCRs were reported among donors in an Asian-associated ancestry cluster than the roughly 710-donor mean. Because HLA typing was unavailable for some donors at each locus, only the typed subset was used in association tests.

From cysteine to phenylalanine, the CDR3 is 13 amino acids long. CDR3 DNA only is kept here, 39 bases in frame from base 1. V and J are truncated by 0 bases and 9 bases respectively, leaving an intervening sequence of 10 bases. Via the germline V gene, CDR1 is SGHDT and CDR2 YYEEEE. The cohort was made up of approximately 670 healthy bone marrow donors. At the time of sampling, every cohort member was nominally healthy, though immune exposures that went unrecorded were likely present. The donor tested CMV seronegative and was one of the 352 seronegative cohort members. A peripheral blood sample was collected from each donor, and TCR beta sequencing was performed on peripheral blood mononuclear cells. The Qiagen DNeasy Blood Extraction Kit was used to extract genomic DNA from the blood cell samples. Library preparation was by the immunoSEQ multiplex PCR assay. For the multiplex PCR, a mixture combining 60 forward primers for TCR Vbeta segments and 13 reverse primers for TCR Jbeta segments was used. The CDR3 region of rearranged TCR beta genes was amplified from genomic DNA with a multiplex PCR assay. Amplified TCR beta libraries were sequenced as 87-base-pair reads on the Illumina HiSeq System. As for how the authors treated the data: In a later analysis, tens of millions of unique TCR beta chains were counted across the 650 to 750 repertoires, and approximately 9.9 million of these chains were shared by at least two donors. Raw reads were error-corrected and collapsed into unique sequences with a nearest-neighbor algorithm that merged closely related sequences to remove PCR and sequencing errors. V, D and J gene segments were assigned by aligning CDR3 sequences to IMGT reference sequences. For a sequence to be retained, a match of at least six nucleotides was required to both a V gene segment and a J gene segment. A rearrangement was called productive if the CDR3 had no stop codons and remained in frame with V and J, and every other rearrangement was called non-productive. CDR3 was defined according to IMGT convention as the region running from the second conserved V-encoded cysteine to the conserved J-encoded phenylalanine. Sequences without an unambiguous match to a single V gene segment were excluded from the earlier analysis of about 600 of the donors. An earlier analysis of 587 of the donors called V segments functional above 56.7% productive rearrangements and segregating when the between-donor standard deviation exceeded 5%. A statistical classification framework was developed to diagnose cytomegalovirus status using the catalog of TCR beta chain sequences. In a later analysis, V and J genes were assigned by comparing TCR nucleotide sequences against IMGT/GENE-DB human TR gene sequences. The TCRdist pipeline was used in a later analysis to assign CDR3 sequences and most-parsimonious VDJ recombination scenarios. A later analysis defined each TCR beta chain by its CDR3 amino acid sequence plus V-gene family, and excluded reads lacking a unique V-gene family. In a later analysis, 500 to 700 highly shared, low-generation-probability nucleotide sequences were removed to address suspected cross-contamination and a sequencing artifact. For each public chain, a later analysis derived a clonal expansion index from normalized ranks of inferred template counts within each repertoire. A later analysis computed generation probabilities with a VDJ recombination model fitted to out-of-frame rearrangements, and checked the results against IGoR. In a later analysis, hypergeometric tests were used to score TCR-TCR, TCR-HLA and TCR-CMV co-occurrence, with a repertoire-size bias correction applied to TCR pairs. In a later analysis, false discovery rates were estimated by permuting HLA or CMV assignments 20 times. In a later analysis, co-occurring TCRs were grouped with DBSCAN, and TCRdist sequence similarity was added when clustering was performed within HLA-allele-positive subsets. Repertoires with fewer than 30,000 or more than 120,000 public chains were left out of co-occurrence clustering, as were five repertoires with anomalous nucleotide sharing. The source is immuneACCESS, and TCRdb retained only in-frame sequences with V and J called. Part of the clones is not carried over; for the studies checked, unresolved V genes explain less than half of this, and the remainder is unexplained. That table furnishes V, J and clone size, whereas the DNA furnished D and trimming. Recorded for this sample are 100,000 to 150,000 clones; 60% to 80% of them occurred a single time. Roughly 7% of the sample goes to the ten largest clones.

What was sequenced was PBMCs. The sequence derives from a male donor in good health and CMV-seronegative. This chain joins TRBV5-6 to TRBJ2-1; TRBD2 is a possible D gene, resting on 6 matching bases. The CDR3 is CASSLGRGIEQFF. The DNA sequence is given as TGTGCCAGCAGCTTGGGACGGGGGATTGAGCAGTTCTTC.